Below, one TCR beta chain is given with its context. The repertoire was sequenced with immunoSEQ multiplex PCR; TCRdb's copy has only in-frame clones and lacks some. The sample has some 470,000 clones, 60% to 85% seen once. This sample was taken from a study of shared clonotypes between healthy human individuals. Trimming took 6 bases from V and 7 from J, leaving 18 bases between them. CDR3 length: 14 residues. Germline-derived CDR1 and CDR2 are MDHEN and SYDVKM. This clonotype was sampled from a woman between 40 and 50 years old in good health. Some clones in this sample may be carry-over from other donors' samples. Sequencing input: PBMCs. The chain links TRBV28 to TRBJ1-2; no clear D gene. The CDR3 reads CASSLLSGLGGYTF. CDR3 DNA sequence: TGTGCCAGCAGCCTGTTGTCCGGCCTAGGTGGCTACACCTTC.